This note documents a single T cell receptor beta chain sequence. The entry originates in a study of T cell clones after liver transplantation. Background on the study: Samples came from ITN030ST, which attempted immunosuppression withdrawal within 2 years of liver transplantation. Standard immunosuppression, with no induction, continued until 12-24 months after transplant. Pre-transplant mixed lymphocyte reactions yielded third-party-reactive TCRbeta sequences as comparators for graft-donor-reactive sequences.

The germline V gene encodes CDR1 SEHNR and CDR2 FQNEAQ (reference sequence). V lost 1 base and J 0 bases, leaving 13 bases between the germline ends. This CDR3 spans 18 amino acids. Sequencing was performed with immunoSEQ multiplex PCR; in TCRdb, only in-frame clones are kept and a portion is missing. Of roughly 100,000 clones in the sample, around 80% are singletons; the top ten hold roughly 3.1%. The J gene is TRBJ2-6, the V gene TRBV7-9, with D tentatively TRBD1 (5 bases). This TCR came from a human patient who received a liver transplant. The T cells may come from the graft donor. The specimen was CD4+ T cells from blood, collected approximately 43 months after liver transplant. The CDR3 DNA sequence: TGTGCCAGCAGCTTAGAGAACAGGCTCCTCTCTGGGGCCAACGTCCTGACTTTC. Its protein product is CASSLENRLLSGANVLTF.